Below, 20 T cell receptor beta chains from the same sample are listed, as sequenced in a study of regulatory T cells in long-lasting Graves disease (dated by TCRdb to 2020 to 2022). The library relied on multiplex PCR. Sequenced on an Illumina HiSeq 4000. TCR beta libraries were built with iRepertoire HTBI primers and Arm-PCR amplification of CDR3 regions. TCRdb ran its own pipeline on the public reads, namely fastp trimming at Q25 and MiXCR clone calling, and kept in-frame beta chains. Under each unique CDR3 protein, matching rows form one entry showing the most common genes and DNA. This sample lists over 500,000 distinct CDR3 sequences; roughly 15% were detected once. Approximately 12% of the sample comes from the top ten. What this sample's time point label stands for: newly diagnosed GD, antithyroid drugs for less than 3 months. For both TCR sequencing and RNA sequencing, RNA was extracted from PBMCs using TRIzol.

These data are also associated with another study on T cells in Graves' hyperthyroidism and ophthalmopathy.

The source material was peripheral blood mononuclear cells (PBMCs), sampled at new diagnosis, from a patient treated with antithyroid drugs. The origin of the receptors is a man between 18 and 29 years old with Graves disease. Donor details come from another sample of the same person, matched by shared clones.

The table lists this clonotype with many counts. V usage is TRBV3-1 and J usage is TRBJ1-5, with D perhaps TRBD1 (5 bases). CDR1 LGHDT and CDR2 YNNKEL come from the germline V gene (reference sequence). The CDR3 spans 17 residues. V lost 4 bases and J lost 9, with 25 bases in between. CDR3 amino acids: CASSPLPLTTEIMPQHF. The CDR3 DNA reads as TGTGCCAGCAGCCCCCTGCCCCTTACGACAGAGATCATGCCCCAGCATTTT.

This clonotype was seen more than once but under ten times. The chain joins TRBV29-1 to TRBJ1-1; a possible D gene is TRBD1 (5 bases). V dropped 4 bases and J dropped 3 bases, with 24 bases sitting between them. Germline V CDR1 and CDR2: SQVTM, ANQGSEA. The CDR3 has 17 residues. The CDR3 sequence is CSVVISGNRVGDTEAFF. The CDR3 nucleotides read TGCAGCGTTGTTATATCGGGTAATCGGGTGGGGGACACTGAAGCTTTCTTT.

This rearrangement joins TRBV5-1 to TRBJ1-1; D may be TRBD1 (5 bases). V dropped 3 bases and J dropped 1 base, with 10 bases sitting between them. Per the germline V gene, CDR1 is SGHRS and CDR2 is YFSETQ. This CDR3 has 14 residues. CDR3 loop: CASSSSGTNTEAFF. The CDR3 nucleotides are TGCGCCAGCAGCTCGTCAGGGACGAACACTGAAGCTTTCTTT.

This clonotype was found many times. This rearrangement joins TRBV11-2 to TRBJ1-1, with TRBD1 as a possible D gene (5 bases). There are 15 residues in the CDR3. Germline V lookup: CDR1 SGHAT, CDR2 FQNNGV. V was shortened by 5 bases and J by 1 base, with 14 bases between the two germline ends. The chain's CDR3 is CASSHRGAPNTEAFF. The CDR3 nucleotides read TGTGCCAGCAGCCACCGTGGGGCCCCGAACACTGAAGCTTTCTTT.

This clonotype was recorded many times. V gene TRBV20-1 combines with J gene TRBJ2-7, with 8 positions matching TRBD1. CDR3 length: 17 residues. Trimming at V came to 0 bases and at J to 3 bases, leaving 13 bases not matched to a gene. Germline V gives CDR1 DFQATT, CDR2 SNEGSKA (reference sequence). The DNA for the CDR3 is TGCAGTGCTAGAGATCGTGTTGCGACAGGGGTAGGCTACGAGCAGTACTTC. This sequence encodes CSARDRVATGVGYEQYF.

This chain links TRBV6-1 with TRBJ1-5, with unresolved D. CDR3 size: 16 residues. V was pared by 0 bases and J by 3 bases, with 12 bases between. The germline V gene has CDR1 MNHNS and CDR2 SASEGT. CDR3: CASSEAVAVDNQPQHF. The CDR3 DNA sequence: TGTGCCAGCAGTGAAGCGGTAGCAGTTGACAATCAGCCCCAGCATTTT.

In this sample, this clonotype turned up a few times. The CDR3 region is CSARSLAGAWDTQYF. The CDR3 DNA follows: TGCAGTGCTAGATCTCTAGCGGGAGCCTGGGATACGCAGTATTTT. The chain uses TRBV20-1 and TRBJ2-3, with 10 bases lining up with TRBD2. CDR1 is DFQATT and CDR2 is SNEGSKA in the germline V gene (reference sequence). V shed 2 bases, J shed 6 bases, and the junction held 8 bases outside the gene matches. The CDR3 extends over 15 amino acids.

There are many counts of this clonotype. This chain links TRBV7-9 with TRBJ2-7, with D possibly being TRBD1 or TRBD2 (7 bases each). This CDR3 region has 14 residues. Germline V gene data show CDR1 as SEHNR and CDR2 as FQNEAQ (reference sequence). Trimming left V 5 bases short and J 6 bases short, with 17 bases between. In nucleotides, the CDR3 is TGTGCCAGCAGCAACAAACCAGGGGGGGGCGAGCAGTACTTC. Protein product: CASSNKPGGGEQYF.

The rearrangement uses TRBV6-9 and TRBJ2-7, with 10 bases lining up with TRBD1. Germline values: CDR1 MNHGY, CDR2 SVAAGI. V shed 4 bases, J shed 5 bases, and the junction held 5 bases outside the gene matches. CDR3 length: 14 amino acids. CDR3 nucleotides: TGTGCCAGCAGTTCCGGGACAGGGGTGAACGAGCAGTACTTC. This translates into CASSSGTGVNEQYF.

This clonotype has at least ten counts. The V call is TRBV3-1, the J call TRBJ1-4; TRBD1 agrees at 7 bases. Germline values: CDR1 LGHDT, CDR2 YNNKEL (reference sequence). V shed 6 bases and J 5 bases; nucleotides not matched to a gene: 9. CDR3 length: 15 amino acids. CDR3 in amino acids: CASRETGQSNEKLFF. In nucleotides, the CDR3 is TGTGCCAGCAGAGAGACAGGGCAATCAAATGAAAAACTGTTTTTT.

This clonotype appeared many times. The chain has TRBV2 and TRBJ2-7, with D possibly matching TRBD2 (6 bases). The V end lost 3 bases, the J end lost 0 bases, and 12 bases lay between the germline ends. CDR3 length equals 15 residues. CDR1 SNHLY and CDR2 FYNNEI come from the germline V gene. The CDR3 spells CASSDDTSSSYEQYF. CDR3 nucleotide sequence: TGTGCCAGCAGTGACGATACTAGCAGCTCCTACGAGCAGTACTTC.

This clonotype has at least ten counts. In DNA, the CDR3 is TGTGCCAGCACGTTCATCGACAGTGCTGAAGCTTTCTTT. It yields the protein CASTFIDSAEAFF. The chain recombines TRBV28 with TRBJ1-1; D is perhaps TRBD1 (5 bases). This CDR3 region has 13 residues. The V gene lost 7 bases and the J gene lost 6 bases, with 15 bases spanning the gap. The V gene's germline CDR1 is MDHEN and CDR2 SYDVKM.

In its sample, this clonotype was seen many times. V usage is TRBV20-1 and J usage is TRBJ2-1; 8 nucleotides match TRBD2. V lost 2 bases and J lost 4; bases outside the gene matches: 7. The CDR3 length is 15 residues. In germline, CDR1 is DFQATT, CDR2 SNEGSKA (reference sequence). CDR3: CSARWGLAGYNEQFF. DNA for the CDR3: TGCAGTGCTAGATGGGGGCTAGCGGGTTACAATGAGCAGTTCTTC.

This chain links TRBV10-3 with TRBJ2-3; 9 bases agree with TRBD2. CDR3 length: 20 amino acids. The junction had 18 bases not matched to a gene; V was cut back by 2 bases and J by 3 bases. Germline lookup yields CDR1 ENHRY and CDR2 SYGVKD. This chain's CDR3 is CAISEPLSGRYKGATDTQYF. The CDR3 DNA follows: TGTGCCATCAGTGAGCCGTTGAGCGGGAGGTACAAGGGGGCAACAGATACGCAGTATTTT.

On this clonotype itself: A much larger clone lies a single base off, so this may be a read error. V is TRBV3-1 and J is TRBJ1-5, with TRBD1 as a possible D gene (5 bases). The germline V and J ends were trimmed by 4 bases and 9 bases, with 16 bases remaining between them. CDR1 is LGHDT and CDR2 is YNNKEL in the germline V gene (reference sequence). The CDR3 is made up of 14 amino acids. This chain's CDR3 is CASSPQGGDRPQHF. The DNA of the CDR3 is TGTGCCAGCAGCCCTCAGGGTGGCGATCGGCCCCAGCATTTT.

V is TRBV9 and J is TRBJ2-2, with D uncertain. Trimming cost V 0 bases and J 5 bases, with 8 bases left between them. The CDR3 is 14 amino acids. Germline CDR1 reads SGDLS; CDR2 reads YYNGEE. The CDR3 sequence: CASSVGQSTGELFF. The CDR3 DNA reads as TGTGCCAGCAGCGTAGGGCAGTCGACCGGGGAGCTGTTTTTT.

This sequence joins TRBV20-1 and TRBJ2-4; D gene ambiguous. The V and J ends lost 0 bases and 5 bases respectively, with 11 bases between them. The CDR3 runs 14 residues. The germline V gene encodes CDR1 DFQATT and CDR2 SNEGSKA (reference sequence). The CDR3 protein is CSARDPSLENIQYF. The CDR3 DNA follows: TGCAGTGCTAGAGATCCGTCTCTTGAAAACATTCAGTACTTC.

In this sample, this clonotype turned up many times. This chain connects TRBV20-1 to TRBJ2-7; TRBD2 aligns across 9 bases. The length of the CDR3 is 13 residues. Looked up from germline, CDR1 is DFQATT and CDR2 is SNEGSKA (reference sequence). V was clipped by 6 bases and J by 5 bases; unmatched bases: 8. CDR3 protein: CSALAGGPNEQYF. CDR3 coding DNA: TGCAGTGCCCTGGCGGGAGGGCCCAACGAGCAGTACTTC.

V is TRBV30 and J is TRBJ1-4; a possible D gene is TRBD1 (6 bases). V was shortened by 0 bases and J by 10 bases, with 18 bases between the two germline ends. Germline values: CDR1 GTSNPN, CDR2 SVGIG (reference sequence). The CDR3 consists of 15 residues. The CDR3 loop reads CAWSVKAGAGPKLFF. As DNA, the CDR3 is TGTGCCTGGAGTGTTAAAGCGGGGGCAGGGCCAAAACTGTTTTTT.

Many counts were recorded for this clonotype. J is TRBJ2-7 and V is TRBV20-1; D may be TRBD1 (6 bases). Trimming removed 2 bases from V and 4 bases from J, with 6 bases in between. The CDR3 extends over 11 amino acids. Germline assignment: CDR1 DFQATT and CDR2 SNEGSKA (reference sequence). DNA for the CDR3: TGCAGTGCTAGACAGGGGTACGAGCAGTACTTC. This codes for CSARQGYEQYF.